Listed here are 17 T cell receptor beta chains from one sample, sequenced in a study of blood T cell repertoires in COVID-19. Data came from immunoSEQ multiplex PCR; TCRdb stores just in-frame clones and leaves some out. The data contain 300,000 to 350,000 clones, 87% of them singletons. What was sequenced was peripheral blood. The receptors were sampled from a woman aged 45-65 years with COVID-19, enrolled during active disease.

The genes are TRBV5-1 and TRBJ2-1, with 7 nucleotides matching TRBD2. The CDR3 is made up of 13 amino acids. CDR1 is SGHRS, CDR2 YFSETQ, per germline. V shed 6 bases and J 3 bases; nucleotides not matched to a gene: 3. In DNA, the CDR3 is TGCGCCAGCACCTGGGGGGGCTACAATGAGCAGTTCTTC. It specifies CASTWGGYNEQFF.

This clone was observed a single time. The chain links TRBV18 to TRBJ1-5, with D hard to call. The CDR3 is 13 amino acids. Germline CDR1 KGHSH, CDR2 LQKENI. Trimming removed 3 bases from V and 4 bases from J, with 7 bases in between. CDR3 nucleotide sequence: TGTGCCAGCTCACCTAAAGAGAATCAGCCCCAGCATTTT. Translating gives CASSPKENQPQHF.

The genes are TRBV29-1 and TRBJ2-7, with 7 bases that match TRBD1. From germline, CDR1 is SQVTM and CDR2 ANQGSEA. The CDR3 is 12 residues long. V lost 4 bases and J lost 12; bases outside the gene matches: 12. In DNA, the CDR3 is TGCAGCGTTGCGGGACAGAATGTAGGGCGGTACTTC. Translation: CSVAGQNVGRYF.

The chain carries TRBV6-2 or TRBV6-3 and TRBJ2-5; TRBD1 aligns across 7 bases. With V trimmed by 2 bases and J by 5 bases, 5 bases remained unmatched. The germline V gene has CDR1 MNHEY and CDR2 SVGEGT. The CDR3 has 14 residues. The CDR3 protein is CASSYNRGLETQYF. CDR3 nucleotides: TGTGCCAGCAGTTACAACAGGGGCTTGGAGACCCAGTACTTC.

This sequence joins TRBV5-6 and TRBJ1-2; 7 nucleotides match TRBD1. This CDR3 spans 14 amino acids. The ends lost 3 bases at V and 4 bases at J; junction bases unmatched: 6. Germline CDR1 and CDR2: SGHDT and YYEEEE. CDR3 nucleotide sequence: TGTGCCAGCAGCTGGCGGACAGGAGTCTATGGCTACACCTTC. Its protein is CASSWRTGVYGYTF.

The chain combines TRBV6-5 with TRBJ2-7; the match to TRBD2 covers 12 bases. Germline V gene sequence: CDR1 MNHEY, CDR2 SVGAGI. The V segment lost 6 bases and the J segment 3 bases; nucleotides outside the gene matches: 6. This CDR3 is built from 15 residues. In DNA form, the CDR3 reads TGTGCCAGCAGCTTCCAGACTAGCGGGAGCTACGAGCAGTACTTC. Translating it yields CASSFQTSGSYEQYF.

The rearrangement uses TRBV27 and TRBJ2-3; the D is unclear. The CDR3 runs 12 residues. Germline V lookup: CDR1 MNHEY, CDR2 SMNVEV (reference sequence). Trimming took 5 bases from V and 6 from J, leaving 9 bases between them. CDR3 in DNA: TGTGCCAGCAGTCCCAACGGTGATACGCAGTATTTT. Amino acids: CASSPNGDTQYF.

The J gene is TRBJ2-3, the V gene TRBV27, with D possibly matching TRBD1 (6 bases). Deletions cut 6 bases from V and 1 base from J, with 14 bases between. This CDR3 spans 15 amino acids. Germline V gene sequence: CDR1 MNHEY, CDR2 SMNVEV (reference sequence). The CDR3 DNA follows: TGTGCCAGCAGGTCCCACAGGGCCGGCACAGATACGCAGTATTTT. Translation gives CASRSHRAGTDTQYF.

The genes are TRBV3-1 (or the pseudogene TRBV3-2) and TRBJ1-5, with D perhaps TRBD1 (6 bases). Trimming removed 3 bases at V and 7 bases at J, with 13 bases between. The germline gives CDR1 LGHDT, CDR2 YNNKEL (reference sequence). The CDR3 length is 14 residues. The CDR3 DNA follows: TGTGCCAGCAGCCAGGTTCTGGGGGCCCAGCCCCAGCATTTT. Translated: CASSQVLGAQPQHF.

The rearrangement links TRBV30 to TRBJ1-1; 7 bases align to TRBD1. Germline assignment: CDR1 GTSNPN and CDR2 SVGIG (reference sequence). V dropped 7 bases and J dropped 4; count of bases not matched to a gene: 6. This CDR3 spans 12 amino acids. This CDR3 is CAFHRGGTEAFF. CDR3 coding DNA: TGTGCCTTCCACAGGGGTGGCACTGAAGCTTTCTTT.

This clone came up once. This chain uses TRBV5-1 with TRBJ2-4; 7 positions agree with TRBD1. The CDR3 totals 13 residues. Germline-derived CDR1 and CDR2 are SGHRS and YFSETQ. Trimming cost V 3 bases and J 10 bases; bases outside gene matches: 7. The CDR3 DNA reads as TGCGCCAGCAGCTCGACGACAGGGCGAATTCAGTACTTC. Protein product: CASSSTTGRIQYF.

This chain connects TRBV19 to TRBJ2-7; TRBD1 matches 7 bases. CDR3 length: 14 residues. Trimming cost V 4 bases and J 3 bases; bases outside gene matches: 6. Germline V gene sequence: CDR1 LNHDA, CDR2 SQIVND (reference sequence). CDR3 sequence: CASSTGQSIYEQYF. The CDR3 DNA is TGTGCCAGTAGTACGGGACAGTCGATCTACGAGCAGTACTTC.

This rearrangement joins TRBV7-9 to TRBJ2-1; D remains ambiguous. This CDR3 contains 14 residues. Germline V gene data show CDR1 as SEHNR and CDR2 as FQNEAQ (reference sequence). Trimming stripped 3 bases from V and 0 bases from J, with 6 bases between. This chain's CDR3 is CASSFTASYNEQFF. The DNA for the CDR3 is TGTGCCAGCAGCTTTACAGCCTCCTACAATGAGCAGTTCTTC.

J is TRBJ2-1 and V is TRBV7-3; no clear D. The CDR3 has 13 amino acids. The germline V and J ends were trimmed by 4 bases and 5 bases, with 9 bases remaining between them. The germline V gene has CDR1 SGHTA and CDR2 FQGTGA. Here the CDR3 reads CASSSDTDNEQFF. The DNA of the CDR3 is TGTGCCAGCAGCTCCGACACCGACAATGAGCAGTTCTTC.

V is TRBV6-6 and J is TRBJ2-7, with TRBD2 matching over 15 bases. CDR1 is MNHNY and CDR2 is SVGAGI in the germline V gene (reference sequence). V shed 6 bases and J 4 bases; nucleotides not matched to a gene: 4. CDR3 length: 15 amino acids. CDR3 sequence reads: CASSGTSGRPYEQYF. The DNA for the CDR3 is TGTGCCAGCAGCGGGACTAGCGGGAGGCCGTACGAGCAGTACTTC.

This chain connects TRBV9 to TRBJ1-2, with D unresolved. Deletions cut 0 bases from V and 8 bases from J, with 11 bases between. This CDR3 comprises 13 residues. Germline loops: CDR1 SGDLS, CDR2 YYNGEE. The CDR3 sequence is CASSVVEGWGYTF. DNA of the CDR3: TGTGCCAGCAGCGTAGTAGAGGGCTGGGGCTACACCTTC.

V usage is TRBV14 and J usage is TRBJ2-5; 11 bases are shared with TRBD2. Germline V gene data show CDR1 as SGHDN and CDR2 as FVKESK. V gave up 3 bases and J gave up 4 bases; unmatched junction bases: 10. This CDR3 comprises 17 residues. In DNA form, the CDR3 reads TGTGCCAGCAGCCACTTGAATCTAGCGGGAGGAGGAGAGACCCAGTACTTC. It specifies CASSHLNLAGGGETQYF.